This T cell receptor beta chain derives from a study of cytomegalovirus exposure and HLA in healthy donors. The PCR ran on 60 Vbeta and 13 Jbeta primers. Clones were sequenced by immunoSEQ multiplex PCR, and TCRdb holds only the in-frame ones, with some missing. Recorded for this sample: approximately 71,000 clones. CDR1 and CDR2 (germline): SGHKS, YYEKEE (reference sequence). Trimming pared 3 bases from V and 3 bases from J, leaving 19 bases between. The CDR3 sequence is 17 residues long. The specimen sequenced was PBMCs. The chain couples TRBV5-5 to TRBJ1-5; D possibly corresponds to TRBD1 (5 bases). The source is a female donor in good health and CMV-seropositive. CDR3 in amino acids: CASSSVQAGQLNQPQHF. The CDR3 DNA is TGTGCCAGCAGCTCAGTTCAGGCTGGACAACTCAATCAGCCCCAGCATTTT.